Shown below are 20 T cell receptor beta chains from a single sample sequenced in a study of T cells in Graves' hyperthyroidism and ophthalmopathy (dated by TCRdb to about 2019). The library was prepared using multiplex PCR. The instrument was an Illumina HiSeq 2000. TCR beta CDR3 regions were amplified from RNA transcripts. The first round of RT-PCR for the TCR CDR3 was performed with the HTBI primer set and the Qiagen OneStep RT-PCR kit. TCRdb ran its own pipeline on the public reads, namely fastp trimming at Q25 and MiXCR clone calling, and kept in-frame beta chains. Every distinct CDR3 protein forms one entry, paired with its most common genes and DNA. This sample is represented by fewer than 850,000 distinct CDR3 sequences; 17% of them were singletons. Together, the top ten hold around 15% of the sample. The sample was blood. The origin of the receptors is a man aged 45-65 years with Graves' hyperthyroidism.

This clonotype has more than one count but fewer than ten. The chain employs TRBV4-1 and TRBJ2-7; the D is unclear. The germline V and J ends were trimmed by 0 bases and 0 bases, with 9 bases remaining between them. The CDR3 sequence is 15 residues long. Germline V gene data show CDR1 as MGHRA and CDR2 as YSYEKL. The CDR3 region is CASSQDLPSSYEQYF. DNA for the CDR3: TGCGCCAGCAGCCAAGATCTACCCAGCTCCTACGAGCAGTACTTC.

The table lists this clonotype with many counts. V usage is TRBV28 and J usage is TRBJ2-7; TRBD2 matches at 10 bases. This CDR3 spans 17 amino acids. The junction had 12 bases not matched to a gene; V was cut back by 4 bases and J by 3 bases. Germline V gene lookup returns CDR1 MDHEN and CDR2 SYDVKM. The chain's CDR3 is CASSSPTLSSGSYEQYF. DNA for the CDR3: TGTGCCAGCAGTTCCCCCACACTCTCTAGCGGGAGCTACGAGCAGTACTTC.

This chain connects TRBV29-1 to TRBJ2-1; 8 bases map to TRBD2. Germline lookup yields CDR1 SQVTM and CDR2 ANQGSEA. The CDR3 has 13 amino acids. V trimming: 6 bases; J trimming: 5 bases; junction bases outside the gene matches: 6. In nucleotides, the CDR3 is TGCAGCGTCCAGCGGGAGTCCCACAATGAGCAGTTCTTC. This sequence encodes CSVQRESHNEQFF.

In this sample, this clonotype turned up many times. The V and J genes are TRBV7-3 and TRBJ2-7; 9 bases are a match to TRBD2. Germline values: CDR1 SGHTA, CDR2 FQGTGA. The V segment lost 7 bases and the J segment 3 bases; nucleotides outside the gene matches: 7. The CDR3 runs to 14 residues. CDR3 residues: CASNSTSGYYEQYF. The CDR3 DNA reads TGTGCCAGCAACTCGACTAGCGGATACTACGAGCAGTACTTC.

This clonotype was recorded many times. The CDR3 DNA follows: TGTGCCTGGAGTACAGGGGAGTACGAGCAGTACTTC. Amino acid sequence: CAWSTGEYEQYF. The V and J genes are TRBV30 and TRBJ2-7, with 7 bases lining up with TRBD1. Germline V gene lookup returns CDR1 GTSNPN and CDR2 SVGIG (reference sequence). The CDR3 has 12 residues. Trimming at V came to 2 bases and at J to 4 bases, leaving 2 bases not matched to a gene.

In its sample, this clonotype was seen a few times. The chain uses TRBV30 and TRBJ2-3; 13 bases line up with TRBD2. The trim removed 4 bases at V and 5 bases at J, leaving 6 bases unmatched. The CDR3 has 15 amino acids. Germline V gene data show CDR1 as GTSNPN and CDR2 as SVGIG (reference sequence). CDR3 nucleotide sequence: TGTGCCTGGACCCAAGGACTAGCGGGAGTAGATACGCAGTATTTT. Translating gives CAWTQGLAGVDTQYF. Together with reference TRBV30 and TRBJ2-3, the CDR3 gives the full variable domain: SQTIHQWPATLVQPVGSPLSLECTVEGTSNPNLYWYRQAAGRGLQLLFYSVGIGQISSEVPQNLSASRPQDRQFILSSKKLLLSDSGFYLCAWTQGLAGVDTQYFGPGTRLTVL.

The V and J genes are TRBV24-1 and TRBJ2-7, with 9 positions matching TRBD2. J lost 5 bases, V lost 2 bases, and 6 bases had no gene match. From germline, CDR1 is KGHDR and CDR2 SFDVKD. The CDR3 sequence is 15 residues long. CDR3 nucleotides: TGTGCCACCAGTGATTCTGCGGGAGGGCTTGACGAGCAGTACTTC. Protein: CATSDSAGGLDEQYF.

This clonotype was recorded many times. CDR3 bases: TGTGCCAGCAGTCCCCGGGACTATTACAATGAGCAGTTCTTC. It specifies CASSPRDYYNEQFF. The J gene is TRBJ2-1, the V gene TRBV27, with 7 positions matching TRBD2. The V gene's germline CDR1 is MNHEY and CDR2 SMNVEV (reference sequence). V lost 5 bases to trimming and J lost 4 bases; unmatched junction nucleotides: 5. The CDR3 is 14 residues long.

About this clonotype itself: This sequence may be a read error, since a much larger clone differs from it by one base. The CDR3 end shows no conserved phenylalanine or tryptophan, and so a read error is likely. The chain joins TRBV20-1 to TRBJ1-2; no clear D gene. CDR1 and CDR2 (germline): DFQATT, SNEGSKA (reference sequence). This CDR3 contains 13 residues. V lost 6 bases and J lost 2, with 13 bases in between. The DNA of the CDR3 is TGCAGTGCCCGCGGGGTGGCGAACTATGGCTACACCCTC. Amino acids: CSARGVANYGYTL.

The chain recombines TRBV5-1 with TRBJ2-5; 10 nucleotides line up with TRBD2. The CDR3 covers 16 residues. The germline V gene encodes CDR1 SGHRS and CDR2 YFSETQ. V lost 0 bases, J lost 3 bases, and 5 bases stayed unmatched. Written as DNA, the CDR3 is TGCGCCAGCAGCTTGGGTCTTCTAGCGGGAGAAGAGACCCAGTACTTC. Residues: CASSLGLLAGEETQYF.

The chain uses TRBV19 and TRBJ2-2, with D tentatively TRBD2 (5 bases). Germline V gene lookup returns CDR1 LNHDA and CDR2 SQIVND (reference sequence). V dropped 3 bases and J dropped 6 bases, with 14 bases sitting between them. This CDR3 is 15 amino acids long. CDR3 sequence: CASSISREGAGELFF. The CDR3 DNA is TGTGCCAGTAGTATCAGCCGAGAGGGAGCCGGGGAGCTGTTTTTT.

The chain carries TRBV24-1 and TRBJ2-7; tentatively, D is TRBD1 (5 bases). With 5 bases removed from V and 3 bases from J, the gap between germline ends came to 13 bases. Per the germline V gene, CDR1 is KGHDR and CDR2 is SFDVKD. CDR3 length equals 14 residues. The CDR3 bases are TGTGCCACCAGTGTCTCGACAGTTTTCTACGAGCAGTACTTC. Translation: CATSVSTVFYEQYF.

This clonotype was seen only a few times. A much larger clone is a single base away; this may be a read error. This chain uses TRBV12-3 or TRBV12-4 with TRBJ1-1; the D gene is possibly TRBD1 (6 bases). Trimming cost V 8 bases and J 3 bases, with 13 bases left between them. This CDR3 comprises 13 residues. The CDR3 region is CASGLRGHTEAFF. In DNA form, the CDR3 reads TGTGCCAGCGGCTTACGGGGGCACACTGAAGCTTTCTTT.

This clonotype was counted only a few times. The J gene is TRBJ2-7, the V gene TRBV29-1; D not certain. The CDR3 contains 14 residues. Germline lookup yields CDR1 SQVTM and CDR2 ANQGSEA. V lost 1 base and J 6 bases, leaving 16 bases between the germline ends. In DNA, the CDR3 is TGCAGCGTTGAAGGGTCCAAGGGTTTCGCCGAGCAGTACTTC. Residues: CSVEGSKGFAEQYF.

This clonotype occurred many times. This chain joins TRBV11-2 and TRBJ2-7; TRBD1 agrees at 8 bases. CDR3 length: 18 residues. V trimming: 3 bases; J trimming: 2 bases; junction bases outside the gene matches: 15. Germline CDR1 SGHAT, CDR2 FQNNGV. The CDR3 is CASSFQGAMQGYTYEQYF. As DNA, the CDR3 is TGTGCCAGCAGCTTTCAGGGGGCCATGCAGGGCTATACCTACGAGCAGTACTTC.

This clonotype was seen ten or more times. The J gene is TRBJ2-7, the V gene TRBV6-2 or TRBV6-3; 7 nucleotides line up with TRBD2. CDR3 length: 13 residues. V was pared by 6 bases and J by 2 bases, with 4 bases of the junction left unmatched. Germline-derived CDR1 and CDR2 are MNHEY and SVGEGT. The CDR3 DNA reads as TGTGCCAGCAGACTAGCGCTCCCCTACGAGCAGTACTTC. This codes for CASRLALPYEQYF.

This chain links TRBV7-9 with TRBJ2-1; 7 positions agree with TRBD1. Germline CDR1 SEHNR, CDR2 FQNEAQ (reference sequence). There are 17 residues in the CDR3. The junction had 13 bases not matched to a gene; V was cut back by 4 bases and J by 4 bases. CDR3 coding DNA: TGTGCCAGCAGCTCCCCCCACCTCGGGACAGTATACAATGAGCAGTTCTTC. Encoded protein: CASSSPHLGTVYNEQFF.

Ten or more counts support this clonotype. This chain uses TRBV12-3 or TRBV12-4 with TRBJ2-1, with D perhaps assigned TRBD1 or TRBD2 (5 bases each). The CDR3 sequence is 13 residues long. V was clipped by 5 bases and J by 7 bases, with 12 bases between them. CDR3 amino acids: CASSTTWGNEQFF. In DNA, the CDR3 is TGTGCCAGCAGTACGACGTGGGGGAATGAGCAGTTCTTC.

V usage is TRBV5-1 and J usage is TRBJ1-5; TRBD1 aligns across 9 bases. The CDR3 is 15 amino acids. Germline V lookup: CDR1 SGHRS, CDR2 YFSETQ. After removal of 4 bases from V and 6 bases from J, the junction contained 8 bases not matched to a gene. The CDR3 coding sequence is TGCGCCAGCAGCGGAGACCCGGGACAGGGTCAGCCCCAGCATTTT. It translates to CASSGDPGQGQPQHF.

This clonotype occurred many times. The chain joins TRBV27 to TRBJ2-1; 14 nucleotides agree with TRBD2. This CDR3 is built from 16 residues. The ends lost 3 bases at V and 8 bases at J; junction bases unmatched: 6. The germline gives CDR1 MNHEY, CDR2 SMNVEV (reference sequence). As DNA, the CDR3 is TGTGCCAGCAGTTTCTACGGGACTAGCGGGAGCGATGAGCAGTTCTTC. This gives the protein CASSFYGTSGSDEQFF.